Described below is a single T cell receptor beta chain sequence and its context. The sample holds a few counts of this clonotype. Its recognized antigen is unknown. No much larger clonotype is one base removed from it; base qualities were not supplied. The data stem from a study of blood T cells in healthy people across ages (dated by TCRdb to the mid-2010s). About the investigation overall: Template switching captured roughly one uniquely barcoded TCR beta cDNA molecule per two T cells in model experiments. To avoid experimental bias, donors of different ages were distributed randomly across sequencing lanes. Donors were grouped into four age groups: young (average about 15 years), middle-aged (39), aged (about 59) and long-lived (about 82). Using deep sequencing normalized with unique cDNA molecular identifiers, the study measured how TCR beta repertoire diversity changes with age. Using the same blood draw, the study looked at two additional independent replicas of 1 million unique cDNA reads for two donors, one aged 18 to 30 and the other aged 80 or older.

On the study overall, not on this receptor specifically: Because donor CMV infection status was unknown, age-related changes in expanded clonotypes were potentially confounded. Bulk unsorted PBMC profiling prevented conclusive comparison of naive and antigen-experienced compartments. As age increased, observed TCR beta diversity per million T cells dropped in a roughly linear way, and a significant reduction was already evident by age 40. The percentage of naive T cells measured by flow cytometry correlated strongly with observed TCR beta diversity. Estimates of total diversity based on one million sequenced T cells were regarded as lower bounds and as underestimates. Compared with the aged group, more naive CD4+ T cells, fewer expanded clones and increased TCR diversity were shown by the long-lived group, suggesting age selection.

Receptor amplification or capture employed 5' RACE. Sequencing instrument: Illumina HiSeq 2500. The second PCR ran for about 6 to 12 cycles and used a J-beta primer mix along with a sample-barcoded 5' primer. A unique molecular identifier was introduced onto each TCR beta cDNA molecule by a template-switch 5' adaptor carrying 12 random nucleotides. At least 2.5 million CDR3-containing paired-end reads were obtained from each sample. The Mint cDNA synthesis kit, primed by a TRBC-specific oligonucleotide, was used to synthesize first-strand cDNA from all RNA. Following uracil-DNA glycosylase treatment, a first 18-cycle PCR with universal primers M1SS and BC2_uni_R was performed on all cDNA. The paper's data handling went like this. Normalization of each sample was performed by random selection of 1 million high-quality reads, each carrying a distinct molecular identifier. Reads sharing molecular identifiers were discarded rather than binned into consensus sequences. CDR3 identification, clonotype clustering and error correction used MiTCR with a Q25 quality threshold and the strictest error-elimination algorithm. A nonparametric unseen species model with Euler transformation was used to estimate lower-bound total TCR beta diversity. In-frame beta chains were kept once TCRdb had trimmed the public reads at Q25 with fastp and called clones with MiXCR. Duplicate CDR3 protein sequences are folded into a single record with the most common DNA and genes. The V and J calls, along with clone size, are taken from TCRdb and not from the paper's own processing. The sample profile shows under 2 million distinct CDR3 sequences; about 35% of them were found once. Roughly 12% of the sample is held by the ten biggest clonotypes.

The donors were roughly 39 Caucasian individuals from Russia, aged roughly 6 to 95 years, who were systemically healthy. About 10 milliliters of peripheral blood were drawn from each donor into EDTA-treated Vacutainer tubes. Ficoll-Paque density-gradient centrifugation was used to isolate PBMCs, with at least 6 million obtained per sample. Total RNA was extracted from PBMCs with Trizol reagent, with at least 5.5 micrograms obtained per sample. For every donor, flow cytometry on a PBMC aliquot measured the percentage of naive CD45RAhigh/CD27high T cells. V loses 7 bases at its end and J loses 9 bases; junction bases beyond the gene matches: 11. Inclusive of the bounding cysteine and phenylalanine, the CDR3 is 13 residues long. The entry retains the CDR3 DNA only, 39 bases that are in frame from base 1.

The chain employs TRBV12-3 or TRBV12-4 and TRBJ2-5; a stretch of 7 junction bases matches TRBD2. Sequencing was performed on blood. This receptor was taken from a woman in her thirties in good health. The DNA reads as follows: TGTGCCAGCACCATGGGAGGGGCGGCGGCCCAGTACTTC. This encodes CASTMGGAAAQYF.